The sequence of this TCR beta chain was determined in a study of shared clonotypes between healthy human individuals. After removal of 5 bases from V and 8 bases from J, the junction contained 5 bases not matched to a gene. This CDR3 has 14 amino acids. Germline V gene sequence: CDR1 SEHNR, CDR2 FQNEAQ (reference sequence). Naive CD8 cells lacked CD45RO and underwent positive selection for CCR7, leaving out terminally differentiated effector memory CD45RA+ cells. The protocol was immunoSEQ multiplex PCR, while the TCRdb copy is restricted to in-frame clones and leaves out a portion. The table lists under 2,000,000 clones, 85% to 95% of them singletons.

Material for sequencing was naive CD8+ T cells sorted from blood. The clonotype originates from a man aged 18 to 29 in good health. The gene calls are TRBV7-9 and TRBJ1-4; 10 bases match TRBD1. CDR3 sequence reads: CASSQTGGKEKLFF. The CDR3 DNA is TGTGCCAGCAGCCAGACAGGGGGCAAGGAAAAACTGTTTTTT.